One sample yielded the 16 T cell receptor beta chains listed below, sequenced in a study of CDR3 diversity in severe acne. TCRdb ran MiXCR on the PCR reads and lists one entry per CDR3 protein. The sample lists about 98,000 distinct CDR3 sequences, 45% to 60% occurring once. Specimen: blood. Every receptor here comes from a male donor with acne.

This clonotype has ten or more counts. V usage is TRBV25-1 and J usage is TRBJ2-5; no definite D call. Germline CDR1 is MGHDK and CDR2 is SYGVNS. The CDR3 consists of 14 residues. The ends were cut back, 2 bases at V and 5 bases at J, with 12 bases in the middle. Here the CDR3 DNA reads TGTGCCAGCAGTGAACGCGGCGTAGGGGAGACCCAGTACTTC. Encoded protein: CASSERGVGETQYF.

On this clonotype itself: The conserved final phenylalanine or tryptophan is absent from the CDR3, which likely points to a read error. The limits of the CDR3 on the DNA are not certain, so only TCRdb's listed CDR3 is given. The rearrangement uses TRBV14 and TRBJ1-6; the table names TRBD1, a call not compared with the DNA. From its first to its last residue, the CDR3 has 11 amino acids. Germline CDR1 reads SGHDN; CDR2 reads FVKESK. The CDR3 loop is CASSQDVRGHY.

The chain employs TRBV7-2 and TRBJ1-4; no definite D call. The V end lost 0 bases, the J end lost 8 bases, and 13 bases lay between the germline ends. Germline V gene sequence: CDR1 SGHTA, CDR2 FQGNSA. This CDR3 has 15 amino acids. This CDR3 reads CASSLASGRGEKLFF. The DNA of the CDR3 is TGTGCCAGCAGCTTAGCGTCGGGGAGAGGGGAAAAACTGTTTTTT.

This clonotype was picked up a small number of times. The CDR3 loop reads CASSPAGQETQYF. The CDR3 DNA reads TGTGCCAGCAGCCCCGCGGGGCAAGAGACCCAGTACTTC. The chain couples TRBV9 to TRBJ2-5; tentative D call: TRBD2 (6 bases). Trimming removed 4 bases at V and 2 bases at J, with 9 bases between. Germline V gene data show CDR1 as SGDLS and CDR2 as YYNGEE. CDR3 length: 13 amino acids.

The table lists this clonotype with a count of one. This chain's CDR3 is CSVRRQGGYGYTF. CDR3 coding DNA: TGCAGCGTTCGCCGACAGGGCGGCTATGGCTACACCTTC. The chain combines TRBV29-1 with TRBJ1-2; 7 bases agree with TRBD1. The V gene end was trimmed by 5 bases and the J gene end by 4 bases; junction bases not matched to a gene: 7. The CDR3 loop spans 13 amino acids. The V gene's germline CDR1 is SQVTM and CDR2 ANQGSEA.

The genes are TRBV7-8 and TRBJ1-2, with 8 bases lining up with TRBD1. This CDR3 is built from 14 residues. V was pared by 5 bases and J by 8 bases, with 10 bases of the junction left unmatched. CDR1 is SGHVS and CDR2 is FQNEAQ in the germline V gene. The CDR3 spells CASSDRGLSRGYTF. The CDR3 DNA follows: TGTGCCAGCAGCGACAGGGGTTTATCGCGGGGCTACACCTTC.

Concerning this clonotype: With a much larger clone just one base away, this may be a read error. The chain uses TRBV7-8 and TRBJ2-1; TRBD2 matches at 8 bases. The CDR3 covers 10 residues. The V gene's germline CDR1 is SGHVS and CDR2 FQNEAQ. This CDR3 is CASSPLAEVF. CDR3 bases: TGTGCCAGCAGCCCACTAGCGGAGGTCTTC.

A note on this clonotype: A much larger clone differs from this one at a single base, so this may be a read error. This CDR3 fails to terminate in the conserved phenylalanine or tryptophan, so it likely reflects a read error. The chain is built from TRBV5-6 and TRBJ2-1; D not certain. Trimming removed 6 bases at V and 2 bases at J, with 18 bases between. The CDR3 loop spans 16 amino acids. Germline CDR1 reads SGHDT; CDR2 reads YYEEEE. The CDR3 nucleotides are TGTGCCAGCACTGAGTACAATTCGGCCCCCTACAATGAGCAGTTCTCC. It codes for CASTEYNSAPYNEQFS.

On this clonotype: A read error may be the cause here, since a much bigger clone is one base away. The chain has TRBV10-1 and TRBJ1-3; possibly TRBD1 for D (6 bases). V lost 6 bases to trimming and J lost 2 bases, with 20 bases between them. This CDR3 contains 17 residues. The germline gives CDR1 WNHNN, CDR2 SYGVQD (reference sequence). The CDR3: CASRAPRGPGAGNTIYF. The CDR3 DNA follows: TGCGCCAGCAGAGCCCCTCGTGGTCCAGGGGCTGGAAACACCATATATTTT.

V and J are TRBV7-8 and TRBJ2-7; perhaps D is TRBD1 or TRBD2 (5 bases each). The CDR3 sequence is 15 residues long. Trimming stripped 4 bases from V and 2 bases from J, with 15 bases between. Germline V gene data show CDR1 as SGHVS and CDR2 as FQNEAQ. Here the CDR3 DNA reads TGTGCCAGCAGCTGGGACCGGACACTTGCCTACGAGCAGTACTTC. Residues: CASSWDRTLAYEQYF. The full variable domain, with the rest looked up from reference TRBV7-8 and TRBJ2-7, is GAGVSQSPRYKVAKRGQDVALRCDPISGHVSLFWYQQALGQGPEFLTYFQNEAQLDKSGLPSDRFFAERPEGSVSTLKIQRTQQEDSAVYLCASSWDRTLAYEQYFGPGTRLTVT.

The V gene is TRBV25-1, the J gene TRBJ1-1, with 7 positions matching TRBD1. Germline CDR1 reads MGHDK; CDR2 reads SYGVNS. The CDR3 contains 14 residues. The V gene end was trimmed by 10 bases and the J gene end by 5 bases; junction bases not matched to a gene: 13. The CDR3 protein is CATRDRGRWTEAFF. CDR3 bases: TGTGCCACCCGGGACAGAGGGCGATGGACTGAAGCTTTCTTT.

V usage is TRBV7-3 and J usage is TRBJ1-1; the D is unclear. Between the trimmed V and J ends, which lost 0 bases and 1 base, there was a span of 12 bases. The CDR3 has 16 residues. Germline-derived CDR1 and CDR2 are SGHTA and FQGTGA. The CDR3 loop reads CASSLTTSGRNTEAFF. The DNA for the CDR3 is TGTGCCAGCAGCTTAACAACTAGCGGGAGGAACACTGAAGCTTTCTTT.

The chain couples TRBV20-1 to TRBJ1-5; TRBD1 agrees at 9 bases. V trimming: 6 bases; J trimming: 4 bases; junction bases outside the gene matches: 7. Germline assignment: CDR1 DFQATT and CDR2 SNEGSKA (reference sequence). This CDR3 has 14 amino acids. The CDR3 DNA reads TGCAGTGCAGAGAGGGGACAGGGAAATCAGCCCCAGCATTTT. Amino acids: CSAERGQGNQPQHF.

The V gene is TRBV20-1, the J gene TRBJ2-3, with 9 bases aligning to TRBD2. Germline trimming cut 3 bases from V and 0 bases from J; bases unmatched to any gene: 7. This CDR3 is built from 16 residues. Germline V gene lookup returns CDR1 DFQATT and CDR2 SNEGSKA (reference sequence). The DNA of the CDR3 is TGCAGTGCTAGGGCTATTACTAGCGGGAGCACAGATACGCAGTATTTT. It is translated as CSARAITSGSTDTQYF.

DNA for the CDR3: TGTGCCAGTAGTAAGGGGGACCGTCGGAGCTCCTACGAGCAGTACTTC. Protein product: CASSKGDRRSSYEQYF. V and J are TRBV19 and TRBJ2-7; possibly TRBD1 for D (6 bases). Trimming took 4 bases from V and 0 from J, leaving 16 bases between them. Per germline, CDR1 LNHDA and CDR2 SQIVND (reference sequence). The CDR3 has 16 residues.

V is TRBV20-1 and J is TRBJ2-5, with a tentative D call TRBD2 (6 bases). This CDR3 contains 14 residues. V dropped 1 base and J dropped 1 base, with 10 bases sitting between them. Germline V gives CDR1 DFQATT, CDR2 SNEGSKA (reference sequence). The CDR3 nucleotides read TGCAGTGCTAGAGGACTAGTGGGCCAAGAGACCCAGTACTTC. Translating gives CSARGLVGQETQYF.